This T cell receptor beta chain emerged from a study of CD8 T cell repertoires and HIV-1 epitope variants. Study overall: Control wells had CMV/EBV/flu peptides, negative Ebola AY9, or no peptide. Epitopes were three Gag families plus Nef HW9 and YT9. Autologous T cell-negative cells served as antigen-presenting cells in equal numbers.

Clones were read by immunoSEQ multiplex PCR, and TCRdb kept only the in-frame ones, dropping some. The table shows 4,000 to 6,000 clones, with about 71% occurring only once. This clone has a single count. The target antigen is unknown. This CDR3 has 15 residues. The junction had 6 bases not matched to a gene; V was cut back by 5 bases and J by 6 bases. CDR1 SGDLS and CDR2 YYNGEE come from the germline V gene. This sequence joins TRBV9 and TRBJ2-1; 12 bases align to TRBD2. The sequenced material came from cultured CD8+ T cells derived from PBMCs. The receptor was derived from a male donor with HIV. The CDR3 loop reads CASRETSGSANEQFF. CDR3 sequence (DNA): TGTGCCAGCAGAGAGACTAGCGGGAGTGCCAATGAGCAGTTCTTC. The entire variable domain, with the rest obtained from reference TRBV9 and TRBJ2-1, is as follows: DSGVTQTPKHLITATGQRVTLRCSPRSGDLSVYWYQQSLDQGLQFLIQYYNGEERAKGNILERFSAQQFPDLHSELNLSSLELGDSALYFCASRETSGSANEQFFGPGTRLTVL.